Included here is one TCR beta chain sequence, with context. Its antigen is currently unknown. This sample is drawn from a study of blood T cells in healthy people across ages. Points from the study as a whole: Percentage of naive T cells showed a strong correlation with TCR beta diversity.

Germline V gene data show CDR1 as DFQATT and CDR2 as SNEGSKA (reference sequence). V dropped 2 bases and J dropped 0; count of bases not matched to a gene: 5. The CDR3 extends over 15 amino acids. With a J-beta primer mix and a sample-barcoded 5' primer, a second PCR ran 7 to 11 cycles. Each CDR3 protein gets one entry after TCRdb re-called the 5' RACE reads with MiXCR. Of about 1.8 million distinct CDR3 sequences listed, roughly 52% are singletons. The donors, healthy Caucasians from Russia, were aged about 6 to 90. This TCR derives from a middle-aged woman in good health. Sequencing was done on a sample of blood. The chain joins TRBV20-1 to TRBJ2-7; 9 bases are a match to TRBD2. CDR3 nucleotides: TGCAGTGCTAGAATCCCAGCGGGGGGCTCCTACGAGCAGTACTTC. Protein sequence: CSARIPAGGSYEQYF.